Included here is one T cell receptor beta chain sequence, with context. Its cognate antigen is unknown. This specimen comes from a study of T cells in Graves' hyperthyroidism and ophthalmopathy. Study context: Any treatment followed the collection of peripheral blood at initial diagnosis.

Trimming left V 4 bases short and J 3 bases short, with 19 bases between. CDR1 and CDR2 from the germline V gene are LNHDA and SQIVND (reference sequence). The CDR3 contains 17 residues. Active moderate-to-severe ophthalmopathy, Clinical Activity Score at least 3, NOSPECS at least 4, under 3 months' duration. The authors obtained PBMCs from over 8 ml of fresh peripheral blood. Whole-study results and caveats: Stable hyperthyroidism was separated from ophthalmopathy by a model based on 13 V-J features.

Amplified TCR beta CDR3 regions came from RNA transcripts. HTBI primers drove first-round RT-PCR of the TCR CDR3. TCRdb re-called the multiplex PCR reads with MiXCR, one entry per CDR3 protein. Among almost 500,000 distinct CDR3 sequences listed, approximately 22% were seen once. Sequencing used blood. V gene TRBV19 combines with J gene TRBJ2-4; D is possibly TRBD1 or TRBD2 (5 bases each). The TCR sequence derives from a woman in her 70s with Graves' ophthalmopathy. Here the CDR3 reads CASSTHRSEGVKNIQYF. CDR3 DNA sequence: TGTGCCAGTAGTACTCACAGGTCCGAGGGCGTCAAAAACATTCAGTACTTC.